This T cell receptor (beta chain) was obtained from a study of preoperative IRX-2 immunotherapy in early breast cancer. The germline V and J ends were trimmed by 0 bases and 10 bases, with 15 bases remaining between them. The CDR3 runs to 14 residues. Germline-derived CDR1 and CDR2 are SGHVT and SQSDAQ. Treatment denoted: preoperative locoregional IRX-2 cytokine immunotherapy. This phase Ib study tested locoregional IRX-2 cytokine immunotherapy given before surgery. This clone was picked up one time. Some clones are missing from TCRdb's copy, which holds only in-frame ones; the method was immunoSEQ multiplex PCR. The sample has tens of thousands of clones; over 85% are singletons.

The material sequenced was tumor tissue, taken after IRX-2 immunotherapy. The chain employs TRBV7-4 and TRBJ1-1, with D possibly TRBD1 on 5 matching bases. The receptor's source is a human donor with breast cancer. The CDR3 DNA sequence: TGTGCCAGCAGCTTAGCGCAGGGTGGTAGTGTAGCTTTCTTT. Translated: CASSLAQGGSVAFF.